This TCR beta chain was sequenced during a study of T cell changes during pregnancy in multiple sclerosis (dated by TCRdb to between 2018 and 2020). Regarding the research as a whole: Changes in the T cell repertoire over the course of pregnancy were examined in this study in women with multiple sclerosis.

Library preparation employed the immunoSEQ multiplex PCR assay. TCRdb retrieved this table from immuneACCESS and kept in-frame rearrangements only. Not all clones are present; in checked studies, unresolved V genes account for under half, and no reason is known for the remainder. This sample gives tens of thousands of clones in total; less than 95% of them show up just once. Roughly 0.55% of the sample is held by the ten biggest clonotypes. Regarding this clone: Which antigen it targets is not known. No much larger clone is present one base from it, and per-base qualities are unavailable.

CDR1 and CDR2 are read off the germline V gene (reference sequence) as SGHNT and YYREEE. The CDR3 runs 14 amino acids, cysteine and phenylalanine included. Only the CDR3 part of the read is kept: 42 bases, read in frame from the first base. A distance of 10 bases separates the germline ends of V and J, which lose 0 bases and 7 bases respectively. The chain joins TRBV5-4 to TRBJ2-2; a tentative D match to TRBD1 spans 5 bases. This clonotype originated in a female donor with multiple sclerosis, enrolled in a pregnancy study. Sequencing used CD4+ T cells from peripheral blood mononuclear cells, obtained in the third trimester of pregnancy. The CDR3 region reads CASSLGQTGGELFF. The nucleotides read TGTGCCAGCAGCTTGGGACAGACCGGCGGGGAGCTGTTTTTT. Reference TRBV5-4 and TRBJ2-2 genes cover what lies past the CDR3, so the full variable domain is ETGVTQSPTHLIKTRGQQVTLRCSSQSGHNTVSWYQQALGQGPQFIFQYYREEENGRGNFPPRFSGLQFPNYSSELNVNALELDDSALYLCASSLGQTGGELFFGEGSRLTVL.